This entry lists 3 T cell receptor beta chains sequenced from one sample in a study of T-cell memory formation after mild COVID-19. From the 5' RACE reads, TCRdb called clonotypes with MiXCR, one entry per CDR3 protein. The sample lists some 110,000 distinct CDR3 sequences, around an eighth seen once, with 25% to 35% in the top ten. Sequencing was done on a sample of PBMCs or a T cell subset sorted from them (not recorded which). These receptors were collected from an adult woman who had mild COVID-19 (a few samples of this study predate the infection). Cell type and time point are not known.

This rearrangement joins TRBV15 to TRBJ1-2; D call uncertain. V was clipped by 4 bases and J by 8 bases, with 14 bases between them. This CDR3 is built from 13 residues. CDR1 LNHNV and CDR2 YYDKDF come from the germline V gene (reference sequence). The chain's CDR3 is CATSTPPLRGYTF. CDR3 bases: TGTGCCACCAGCACCCCTCCCCTCCGAGGCTACACCTTC.

The chain is built from TRBV3-1 and TRBJ1-6; TRBD1 is a possible D gene (5 bases). CDR3 length: 15 amino acids. In germline, CDR1 is LGHDT, CDR2 YNNKEL (reference sequence). V lost 0 bases to trimming and J lost 15 bases, with 18 bases between them. The CDR3 loop reads CASSQERRAGTDLHF. CDR3 nucleotide sequence: TGTGCCAGCAGCCAAGAGAGAAGGGCCGGGACTGACCTCCACTTT. Full variable domain (remainder filled in from reference TRBV3-1 and TRBJ1-6): DTAVSQTPKYLVTQMGNDKSIKCEQNLGHDTMYWYKQDSKKFLKIMFSYNNKELIINETVPNRFSPKSPDKAHLNLHINSLELGDSAVYFCASSQERRAGTDLHFGNGTRLTVT.

The chain carries TRBV20-1 and TRBJ2-7, with D unresolved. The CDR3 length is 10 residues. CDR1 is DFQATT and CDR2 is SNEGSKA in the germline V gene (reference sequence). V lost 0 bases to trimming and J lost 6 bases, with 3 bases between them. CDR3 residues: CSARESEQYF. CDR3 bases: TGCAGTGCTAGAGAATCCGAGCAGTACTTC.